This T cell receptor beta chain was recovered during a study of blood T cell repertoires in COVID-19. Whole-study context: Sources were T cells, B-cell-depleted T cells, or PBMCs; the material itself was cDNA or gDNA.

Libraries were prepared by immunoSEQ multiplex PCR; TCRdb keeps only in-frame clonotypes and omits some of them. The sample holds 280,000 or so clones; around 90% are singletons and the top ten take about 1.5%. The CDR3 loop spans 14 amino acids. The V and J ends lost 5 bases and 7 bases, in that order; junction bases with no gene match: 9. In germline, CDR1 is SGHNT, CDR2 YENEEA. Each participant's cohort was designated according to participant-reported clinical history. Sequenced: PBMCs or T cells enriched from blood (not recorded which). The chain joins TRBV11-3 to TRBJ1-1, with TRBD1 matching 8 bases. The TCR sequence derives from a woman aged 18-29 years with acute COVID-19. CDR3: CASSPDRGRIEAFF. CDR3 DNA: TGTGCCAGCAGCCCAGACAGGGGTCGGATTGAAGCTTTCTTT.